The 5 T cell receptor beta chains reported below all come from one sample, sequenced in a study of vaccination and CD4 T cells after COVID-19. Cultured CD4+ T cells had their DNA profiled by the Oncomine TCR Beta short-read assay. One entry per CDR3 protein, called by TCRdb with MiXCR from the PCR reads. The table has about 4,500 distinct CDR3 sequences, 48% seen once. Their antigens are not known. The treatment here: roughly 11-day PBMC culture with coronavirus spike peptide pools or control peptides (ViraFEST assay). The source material was CD4+ T cells from blood, cultured in vitro. All receptors come from a human donor who had recovered from COVID-19.

V and J are TRBV7-8 and TRBJ2-7; D tentatively fits TRBD1 or TRBD2 (5 bases each). CDR3 length: 16 amino acids. The germline V gene encodes CDR1 SGHVS and CDR2 FQNEAQ. Deletions cut 5 bases from V and 3 bases from J, with 20 bases between. The CDR3 nucleotides read TGTGCCAGCAGCCTCCAGGGAGTCCAGGACCGCTACGAGCAGTACTTC. Its protein product is CASSLQGVQDRYEQYF.

This clonotype was observed once. CDR3 amino acids: CASSWTGGPVEQYF. The CDR3 DNA sequence: TGTGCCAGCAGTTGGACGGGGGGGCCGGTCGAGCAGTACTTC. The chain is built from TRBV27 and TRBJ2-7, with 8 bases matching TRBD2. Trimming at V came to 4 bases and at J to 6 bases, leaving 8 bases not matched to a gene. The CDR3 totals 14 residues. Germline V gene lookup returns CDR1 MNHEY and CDR2 SMNVEV (reference sequence).

This clonotype was detected only a few times. The chain is built from TRBV24-1 and TRBJ1-2, with 7 bases aligning to TRBD1. Trimming removed 3 bases from V and 0 bases from J; junction bases left unmatched: 6. The germline V gene has CDR1 KGHDR and CDR2 SFDVKD. The CDR3 totals 16 residues. For the CDR3, the DNA is TGTGCCACCAGTGATCCCGGACAGGCTCCTAACTATGGCTACACCTTC. As protein: CATSDPGQAPNYGYTF.

This clonotype was counted a few times. The chain links TRBV9 to TRBJ1-3, with 9 nucleotides matching TRBD1. CDR3 length: 15 amino acids. Germline V lookup: CDR1 SGDLS, CDR2 YYNGEE. Unmatched junction bases numbered 4, after V lost 3 bases and J lost 3 bases. CDR3 in DNA: TGTGCCAGCAGCGCACAGGGGGCAAATGGAAACACCATATATTTT. Translated, it gives CASSAQGANGNTIYF.

This chain uses TRBV6-1 with TRBJ2-1; 13 bases are a match to TRBD2. CDR3 length equals 16 residues. V trimming: 6 bases; J trimming: 6 bases; junction bases outside the gene matches: 8. CDR1 MNHNS and CDR2 SASEGT come from the germline V gene. Written as DNA, the CDR3 is TGTGCCAGCAGCCGACTAGCGGGGGGCACGGGCAATGAGCAGTTCTTC. It is translated as CASSRLAGGTGNEQFF.